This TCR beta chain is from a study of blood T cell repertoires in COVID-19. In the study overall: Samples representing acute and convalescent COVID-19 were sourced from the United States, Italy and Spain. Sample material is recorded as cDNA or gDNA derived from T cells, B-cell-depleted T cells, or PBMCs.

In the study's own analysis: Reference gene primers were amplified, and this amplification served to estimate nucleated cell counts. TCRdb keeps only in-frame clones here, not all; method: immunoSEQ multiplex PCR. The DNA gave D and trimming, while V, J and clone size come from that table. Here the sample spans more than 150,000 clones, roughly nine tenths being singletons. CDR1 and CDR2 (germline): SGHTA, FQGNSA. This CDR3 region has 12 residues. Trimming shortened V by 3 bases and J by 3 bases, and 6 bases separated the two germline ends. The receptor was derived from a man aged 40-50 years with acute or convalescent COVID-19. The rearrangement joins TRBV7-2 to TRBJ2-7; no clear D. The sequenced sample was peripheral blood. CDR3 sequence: CASSFPGYEQYF. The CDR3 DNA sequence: TGTGCCAGCAGCTTCCCCGGCTACGAGCAGTACTTC.